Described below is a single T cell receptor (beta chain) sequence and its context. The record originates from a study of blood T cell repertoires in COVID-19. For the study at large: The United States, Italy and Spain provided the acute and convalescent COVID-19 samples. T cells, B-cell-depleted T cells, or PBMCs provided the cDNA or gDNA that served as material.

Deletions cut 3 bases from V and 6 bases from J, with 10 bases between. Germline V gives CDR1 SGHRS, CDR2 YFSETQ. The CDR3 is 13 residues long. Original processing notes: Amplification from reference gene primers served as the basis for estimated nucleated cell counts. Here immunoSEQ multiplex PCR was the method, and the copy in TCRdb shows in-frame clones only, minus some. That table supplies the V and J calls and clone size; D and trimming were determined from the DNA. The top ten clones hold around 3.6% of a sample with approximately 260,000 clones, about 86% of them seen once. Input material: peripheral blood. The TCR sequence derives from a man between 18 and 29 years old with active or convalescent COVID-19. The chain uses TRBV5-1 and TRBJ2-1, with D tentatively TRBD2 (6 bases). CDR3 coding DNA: TGCGCCAGCAGCTGGGACTTCGGCAATGAGCAGTTCTTC. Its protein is CASSWDFGNEQFF.